This passage covers 3 T cell receptor beta chains from one sample sequenced in a study of OX40 agonist ivuxolimab in advanced cancers. Some clones are missing from TCRdb's copy, which holds only in-frame ones; the method was immunoSEQ multiplex PCR. The sample has around 71,000 clones; more than 85% are singletons. This specimen was CD4+ or CD8+ T cells sorted from blood, taken in a trial of the OX40 agonist ivuxolimab. The receptors were gathered from an adult with an advanced solid tumor such as melanoma, head and neck, liver or kidney cancer.

In this sample, this clone turned up a few times. The rearrangement uses TRBV5-1 and TRBJ1-1; D remains unclear. V was cut by 6 bases and J by 0 bases, with 9 bases left in between. This CDR3 is 13 amino acids long. Germline CDR1 and CDR2: SGHRS and YFSETQ. This CDR3 is CASTRWVNTEAFF. DNA for the CDR3: TGCGCCAGCACGAGATGGGTGAACACTGAAGCTTTCTTT.

The chain joins TRBV29-1 to TRBJ1-1; no firm D call. This CDR3 has 14 amino acids. Deletions cut 4 bases from V and 1 base from J, with 13 bases between. CDR1 is SQVTM and CDR2 is ANQGSEA in the germline V gene. The CDR3 sequence: CSVGKDSGNTEAFF. The DNA of the CDR3 is TGCAGCGTTGGGAAGGACTCGGGGAACACTGAAGCTTTCTTT.

The V call is TRBV29-1, the J call TRBJ2-1; D unresolved. Looked up from germline, CDR1 is SQVTM and CDR2 is ANQGSEA. The length of the CDR3 is 13 residues. The DNA of the CDR3 is TGCACCGCCTCCGAGAACTCCTACAATGAGCAGTTCTTC. As protein: CTASENSYNEQFF.